The 25 T cell receptor beta chains below come from one sample, sequenced in a study of CXCR3-negative and CXCR3-positive naive CD8 T cells. All TRB cDNA libraries came from 5' RACE performed with UMI labels. Using the 5' RACE reads, TCRdb records one entry per CDR3 protein without DNA. Its listing shows some 130,000 distinct CDR3 sequences. Sequenced input: naive CXCR3- CD8+ T cells from blood. Subset meaning: CD45RO-CCR7+CD27+CD95- naive CD8+ T cells lacking CXCR3 (TNR3-). These receptors were obtained from a human donor in good health. Some clones in this sample may be carry-over from other donors' samples.

J is TRBJ2-2 and V is TRBV12-3 or TRBV12-4; absent DNA, TCRdb's TRBD1 call cannot be checked. The CDR3 is made up of 16 amino acids. CDR3 protein: CASTTPAQAATGELFF.

The chain is built from TRBV4-1 and TRBJ2-7; checking the TCRdb D call of TRBD1 is not possible without DNA. In germline, CDR1 is MGHRA, CDR2 YSYEKL. This CDR3 contains 15 residues. CDR3 sequence: CASSQDRDSLYEQYF.

The V and J genes are TRBV29-1 and TRBJ1-2. The CDR3 sequence is 12 residues long. Germline V gene data show CDR1 as SQVTM and CDR2 as ANQGSEA. This CDR3 reads CSVGSEYYGYTF.

This chain connects TRBV27 to TRBJ1-1; TCRdb calls TRBD1, which cannot be checked without DNA. Germline V lookup: CDR1 MNHEY, CDR2 SMNVEV (reference sequence). CDR3 length equals 16 residues. Here the CDR3 reads CASSSLRTGGRTEAFF.

The chain couples TRBV7-9 to TRBJ1-2. The CDR3 covers 15 residues. The germline gives CDR1 SEHNR, CDR2 FQNEAQ (reference sequence). The CDR3 loop is CASSLVPGGAYGYTF.

This chain links TRBV7-2 with TRBJ2-7; TCRdb's D gene call, TRBD2, goes unchecked for lack of DNA. CDR1 and CDR2 (germline): SGHTA, FQGNSA. The CDR3 is made up of 15 amino acids. The CDR3 loop reads CASSLLAGASYEQYF.

The chain employs TRBV6-6 and TRBJ2-1; TCRdb's D call of TRBD2 is untestable without DNA. CDR1 MNHNY and CDR2 SVGAGI come from the germline V gene (reference sequence). This CDR3 has 17 amino acids. The CDR3 loop reads CASSLWGLGSSYNEQFF.

The rearrangement joins TRBV29-1 to TRBJ2-1; TCRdb returns TRBD1, unconfirmable since there is no DNA. CDR1 and CDR2 (germline): SQVTM, ANQGSEA. CDR3 size: 16 residues. CDR3 region: CSVEEGQGATYNEQFF.

The chain couples TRBV10-1 to TRBJ2-1; TCRdb gives TRBD2 as the D gene, but with no DNA this cannot be confirmed. Per germline, CDR1 WNHNN and CDR2 SYGVQD (reference sequence). The CDR3 runs to 19 residues. CDR3 protein: CASSADRSSGTFLRDEQYF.

The V call is TRBV7-3, the J call TRBJ1-1; the D gene TCRdb calls, TRBD1, cannot be checked with no DNA. This CDR3 comprises 15 residues. Germline CDR1 and CDR2: SGHTA and FQGTGA. The CDR3 reads CASSSGPGANTEAFF.

The rearrangement uses TRBV6-6 and TRBJ1-2; TCRdb returns TRBD1, unconfirmable since there is no DNA. Looked up from germline, CDR1 is MNHNY and CDR2 is SVGAGI (reference sequence). This CDR3 has 15 residues. The CDR3 is CASSYNGGDLYGYTF.

The chain carries TRBV4-1 and TRBJ1-1. The germline V gene has CDR1 MGHRA and CDR2 YSYEKL. This CDR3 contains 15 residues. This chain's CDR3 is CASSQDSAENTEAFF.

J is TRBJ2-6 and V is TRBV5-6; there is no DNA to check the TCRdb D call of TRBD1. The length of the CDR3 is 21 residues. CDR1 SGHDT and CDR2 YYEEEE come from the germline V gene. CDR3 loop: CASGRQVPATEDVSGANVLTF.

The V and J genes are TRBV4-1 and TRBJ2-7; the D gene TCRdb calls, TRBD1, cannot be checked with no DNA. Germline lookup yields CDR1 MGHRA and CDR2 YSYEKL. There are 17 residues in the CDR3. CDR3 amino acids: CASSQELTGLFTYEQYF.

J is TRBJ2-5 and V is TRBV29-1; TCRdb picks TRBD2, but there is no DNA to check that call. CDR3 length: 12 amino acids. Germline V gene lookup returns CDR1 SQVTM and CDR2 ANQGSEA. The CDR3 loop reads CSVELVGETQYF. Drawing the rest from reference TRBV29-1 and TRBJ2-5, the complete variable domain is SAVISQKPSRDICQRGTSLTIQCQVDSQVTMMFWYRQQPGQSLTLIATANQGSEATYESGFVIDKFPISRPNLTFSTLTVSNMSPEDSSIYLCSVELVGETQYFGPGTRLLVL.

The gene calls are TRBV25-1 and TRBJ2-2. CDR3 length equals 16 residues. Germline V gene lookup returns CDR1 MGHDK and CDR2 SYGVNS. The CDR3 reads CASSEYTRPNTGELFF.

The genes are TRBV28 and TRBJ2-1; TCRdb proposes TRBD1, but this gene call is untestable without DNA. Germline V gene lookup returns CDR1 MDHEN and CDR2 SYDVKM. The CDR3 is 16 amino acids. CDR3 region: CASSRDIRGNYNEQFF.

CDR3 residues: CASSLSANGNTIYF. This chain uses TRBV27 with TRBJ1-3. Germline loops: CDR1 MNHEY, CDR2 SMNVEV (reference sequence). The CDR3 sequence is 14 residues long.

The rearrangement joins TRBV6-2 or TRBV6-3 to TRBJ2-7. The CDR3 has 16 residues. Germline-derived CDR1 and CDR2 are MNHEY and SVGEGT. The CDR3 loop reads CASSYHLDRQIHEQYF.

J is TRBJ2-1 and V is TRBV7-3; TCRdb gives TRBD2 as the D gene, but with no DNA this cannot be confirmed. This CDR3 comprises 19 residues. Germline values: CDR1 SGHTA, CDR2 FQGTGA. CDR3 in amino acids: CASSPLPGLAAPTYNEQFF.

This chain joins TRBV28 and TRBJ2-5. This CDR3 comprises 15 residues. Germline V gene data show CDR1 as MDHEN and CDR2 as SYDVKM. CDR3 in amino acids: CASSSLRRRQETQYF.

The chain is built from TRBV7-8 and TRBJ2-4. This CDR3 spans 14 amino acids. Per germline, CDR1 SGHVS and CDR2 FQNEAQ. The CDR3 loop is CASSFGVAKNIPYF. The full variable domain, completed using reference TRBV7-8 and TRBJ2-4, is GAGVSQSPRYKVAKRGQDVALRCDPISGHVSLFWYQQALGQGPEFLTYFQNEAQLDKSGLPSDRFFAERPEGSVSTLKIQRTQQEDSAVYLCASSFGVAKNIPYFGAGTRLSVL.

V usage is TRBV7-6 and J usage is TRBJ2-5; without DNA, the TCRdb call of TRBD1 cannot be checked. From germline, CDR1 is SGHVS and CDR2 FNYEAQ. This CDR3 has 15 residues. The CDR3 here is CASSLVVVGAETQYF.

V is TRBV29-1 and J is TRBJ2-7; with no DNA, the TCRdb D assignment of TRBD1 cannot be verified. This CDR3 is built from 14 residues. Germline CDR1 SQVTM, CDR2 ANQGSEA. The CDR3 spells CSVEEGQNSYEQYF.

The genes are TRBV6-4 and TRBJ2-2; TCRdb's D gene call, TRBD2, goes unchecked for lack of DNA. Germline CDR1 and CDR2: MRHNA and SNTAGT. The CDR3 extends over 15 amino acids. The CDR3 sequence: CASSLQEGDTGELFF.